This record looks at one T cell receptor beta chain sequence and its context. What it binds is unknown. Some clones are missing from TCRdb's copy, which holds only in-frame ones; the method was immunoSEQ multiplex PCR. The sample lists 150,000 to 200,000 clones; 85% to 95% were seen once. The sample belongs to a study of T cell responses to AZD1222 COVID-19 vaccine. Background on the study: Second-dose schedules of about 4 or about 12 weeks were combined.

Study results and limitations: Donors were mostly white British, more females; clonal diversity possibly underestimated. AZD1222 recipients seropositive at baseline numbered only five to seven.

CDR1 LNHDA and CDR2 SQIVND come from the germline V gene (reference sequence). V was shortened by 4 bases and J by 8 bases, with 11 bases between the two germline ends. This CDR3 spans 13 amino acids. The source is an adult in good health. The chain employs TRBV19 and TRBJ1-4; D call uncertain. The sequencing used peripheral blood, collected on day 0 of AZD1222 vaccination. CDR3 residues: CASSTHPGEKLFF. DNA of the CDR3: TGTGCCAGTAGTACCCACCCGGGGGAAAAACTGTTTTTT.